A single sample gave rise to the 16 T cell receptor beta chains below, sequenced in a study of blood T cell repertoires in COVID-19. Generated by immunoSEQ multiplex PCR, the TCRdb table keeps only in-frame clones and is missing some. Here the sample spans about 78,000 clones, 60% to 85% being singletons. The sample consisted of peripheral blood. Receptor source: a human donor in a cohort sampled during active COVID-19.

This chain uses TRBV7-8 with TRBJ1-5, with D possibly being TRBD1 (6 bases). V lost 5 bases and J lost 2, with 16 bases in between. The CDR3 is 16 amino acids. Germline CDR1 is SGHVS and CDR2 is FQNEAQ. The CDR3 is CASSPGGARGNQPQHF. The CDR3 coding sequence is TGTGCCAGCAGCCCCGGGGGGGCAAGAGGCAATCAGCCCCAGCATTTT. Complete variable domain (other parts from reference TRBV7-8 and TRBJ1-5): GAGVSQSPRYKVAKRGQDVALRCDPISGHVSLFWYQQALGQGPEFLTYFQNEAQLDKSGLPSDRFFAERPEGSVSTLKIQRTQQEDSAVYLCASSPGGARGNQPQHFGDGTRLSIL.

The J gene is TRBJ2-3, the V gene TRBV19; D gene uncertain. Germline-derived CDR1 and CDR2 are LNHDA and SQIVND (reference sequence). The CDR3 extends over 13 amino acids. V was pared by 7 bases and J by 4 bases, with 12 bases between. Written as DNA, the CDR3 is TGTGCCAGTACCCCCTCCCCGGCAGATACGCAGTATTTT. Translation: CASTPSPADTQYF.

The chain has TRBV6-6 and TRBJ2-7; 7 bases fit TRBD2. Germline V lookup: CDR1 MNHNY, CDR2 SVGAGI (reference sequence). Trimming took 4 bases from V and 5 from J; bases not matched to a gene: 2. The CDR3 length is 12 residues. In DNA, the CDR3 is TGTGCCAGCAGTTTTGGGAGGGACGAGCAGTACTTC. Amino acid sequence: CASSFGRDEQYF.

There are a few counts of this clone. This chain links TRBV28 with TRBJ2-7; the match to TRBD1 covers 9 bases. Germline V gives CDR1 MDHEN, CDR2 SYDVKM. The ends lost 6 bases at V and 5 bases at J; junction bases unmatched: 11. CDR3 length: 15 residues. CDR3 protein: CASSQPGQGSHEQYF. DNA of the CDR3: TGTGCCAGCAGCCAACCGGGACAGGGTTCGCACGAGCAGTACTTC. The whole variable domain, filled in from reference TRBV28 and TRBJ2-7, reads DVKVTQSSRYLVKRTGEKVFLECVQDMDHENMFWYRQDPGLGLRLIYFSYDVKMKEKGDIPEGYSVSREKKERFSLILESASTNQTSMYLCASSQPGQGSHEQYFGPGTRLTVT.

The chain links TRBV19 to TRBJ1-1, with D perhaps TRBD1 (5 bases). Looked up from germline, CDR1 is LNHDA and CDR2 is SQIVND (reference sequence). V was pared by 4 bases and J by 1 base, with 16 bases between. The CDR3 consists of 16 residues. The CDR3 loop is CASSTISGLKNTEAFF. The CDR3 DNA follows: TGTGCCAGTAGTACCATTTCGGGACTTAAGAACACTGAAGCTTTCTTT.

The CDR3 DNA is TGCGCCAGCAGCTTTTCGGGACAGTCGGGTGGAAACACCATATATTTT. Amino acids: CASSFSGQSGGNTIYF. This rearrangement joins TRBV5-1 to TRBJ1-3, with TRBD1 identical over 7 bases. Germline V lookup: CDR1 SGHRS, CDR2 YFSETQ. Trimming cost V 2 bases and J 3 bases; bases outside gene matches: 8. The CDR3 spans 16 residues. The complete variable domain, with remaining parts taken from reference TRBV5-1 and TRBJ1-3, reads KAGVTQTPRYLIKTRGQQVTLSCSPISGHRSVSWYQQTPGQGLQFLFEYFSETQRNKGNFPGRFSGRQFSNSRSEMNVSTLELGDSALYLCASSFSGQSGGNTIYFGEGSWLTVV.

This clone was seen just once. The gene calls are TRBV5-1 and TRBJ2-3; no clear D. CDR3 size: 13 residues. Germline CDR1 SGHRS, CDR2 YFSETQ. V was cut by 2 bases and J by 0 bases, with 4 bases left in between. CDR3 residues: CASSFKSTDTQYF. DNA for the CDR3: TGCGCCAGCAGCTTCAAAAGCACAGATACGCAGTATTTT. The complete variable domain, with remaining parts taken from reference TRBV5-1 and TRBJ2-3, reads KAGVTQTPRYLIKTRGQQVTLSCSPISGHRSVSWYQQTPGQGLQFLFEYFSETQRNKGNFPGRFSGRQFSNSRSEMNVSTLELGDSALYLCASSFKSTDTQYFGPGTRLTVL.

This clone was seen more than once but under ten times. The rearrangement links TRBV3-1 (or the pseudogene TRBV3-2) to TRBJ1-6, with D possibly matching TRBD1 (5 bases). Looked up from germline, CDR1 is LGHDT and CDR2 is YNNKEL (reference sequence). This CDR3 is built from 12 residues. Trimming left V 4 bases short and J 9 bases short, with 7 bases between. CDR3 bases: TGTGCCAGCAGCCCGGACACTTCACCCCTCCACTTT. It codes for CASSPDTSPLHF.

This clone was observed a handful of times. V is TRBV25-1 and J is TRBJ2-7; 7 nucleotides line up with TRBD2. This CDR3 is built from 15 residues. Trimming took 4 bases from V and 4 from J; bases not matched to a gene: 10. Per germline, CDR1 MGHDK and CDR2 SYGVNS. The CDR3 loop reads CASSAPPGLSYEQYF. For the CDR3, the DNA is TGTGCCAGCAGTGCGCCTCCGGGACTATCTTACGAGCAGTACTTC.

CDR3 coding DNA: TGTGCCAGCAGCGCCTTCTGGGGACAGGGGGCGGAGTATGGCTACACCTTC. Its translation: CASSAFWGQGAEYGYTF. The chain links TRBV5-4 to TRBJ1-2; TRBD1 matches 12 bases. This CDR3 spans 17 amino acids. The J segment lost 5 bases and the V segment lost 4 bases, leaving 12 bases of the junction unmatched. Looked up from germline, CDR1 is SGHNT and CDR2 is YYREEE (reference sequence).

The CDR3 sequence: CASRGTGGPRYF. In DNA, the CDR3 is TGTGCCAGCAGAGGGACAGGGGGACCAAGGTATTTT. The V call is TRBV6-5, the J call TRBJ2-3, with 11 bases aligning to TRBD1. With 6 bases clipped from V and 14 bases from J, the junction kept 7 bases outside the gene matches. CDR3 length: 12 residues. Germline values: CDR1 MNHEY, CDR2 SVGAGI.

The rearrangement links TRBV7-9 to TRBJ1-2; 7 bases map to TRBD1. Germline-derived CDR1 and CDR2 are SEHNR and FQNEAQ (reference sequence). Trimming at V came to 4 bases and at J to 8 bases, leaving 10 bases not matched to a gene. The length of the CDR3 is 14 residues. CDR3 protein: CASSSWGQPHGYTF. The CDR3 region has the DNA TGTGCCAGCAGCTCTTGGGGACAGCCACACGGCTACACCTTC.

The rearrangement uses TRBV30 and TRBJ2-7; D possibly corresponds to TRBD1 (6 bases). Trimming pared 3 bases from V and 5 bases from J, leaving 17 bases between. This CDR3 has 14 residues. Germline V gives CDR1 GTSNPN, CDR2 SVGIG (reference sequence). CDR3 residues: CAWREPGTPHEQYF. The CDR3 DNA reads as TGTGCCTGGAGAGAGCCCGGGACACCCCACGAGCAGTACTTC.

J is TRBJ2-7 and V is TRBV23-1, with a possible D match to TRBD1 (6 bases). TRBV23-1 is an open reading frame whose function is uncertain. The CDR3 is 15 amino acids. V was trimmed by 4 bases and J by 1 base, leaving 14 bases between them. CDR3 residues: CASSRPGHPSYEQYF. DNA for the CDR3: TGCGCCAGCAGTCGCCCGGGACATCCTTCCTACGAGCAGTACTTC.

DNA of the CDR3: TGTGCCAGCAGAAGGGGGCTGGACACTGAAGCTTTCTTT. It specifies CASRRGLDTEAFF. The J gene is TRBJ1-1, the V gene TRBV25-1, with 7 nucleotides matching TRBD1. The CDR3 has 13 residues. CDR1 and CDR2 (germline): MGHDK, SYGVNS. Losses at the gene ends were 6 bases for V and 3 bases for J; bases not matched to a gene: 4. The full variable domain, its missing parts supplied by reference TRBV25-1 and TRBJ1-1, is EADIYQTPRYLVIGTGKKITLECSQTMGHDKMYWYQQDPGMELHLIHYSYGVNSTEKGDLSSESTVSRIRTEHFPLTLESARPSHTSQYLCASRRGLDTEAFFGQGTRLTVV.

V gene TRBV28 combines with J gene TRBJ1-4; D ambiguous. This CDR3 is built from 14 residues. V lost 7 bases to trimming and J lost 7 bases, with 16 bases between them. Germline lookup yields CDR1 MDHEN and CDR2 SYDVKM. The CDR3 DNA follows: TGTGCCAGCATGGAGGGCGGAAGTCTTGAAAAACTGTTTTTT. Translating gives CASMEGGSLEKLFF.